This record covers a single T cell receptor (beta chain). Repertoires were generated with immunoSEQ multiplex PCR, while TCRdb's copy carries only in-frame clones and drops some. The data contain approximately 61,000 clones, roughly 80% of them singletons. The CDR3 is 15 residues long. Germline CDR1 is ENHRY and CDR2 is SYGVKD. Trimming pared 2 bases from V and 0 bases from J, leaving 8 bases between. This sample is drawn from a study of blood T cell repertoires in COVID-19. Material for sequencing was peripheral blood. The receptor comes from a man aged 70-80 years with acute or convalescent COVID-19. The rearrangement uses TRBV10-3 and TRBJ1-3; D unclear. CDR3: CAISEAEDSGNTIYF. In nucleotides, the CDR3 is TGTGCCATCAGTGAGGCTGAGGACTCTGGAAACACCATATATTTT.